This T cell receptor (beta chain) was sequenced for a study of spatial heterogeneity in lung cancer. Points from the study as a whole: For expanded intratumoral alpha and beta TCRs, counts tracked tumor mutation counts.

Regarding time point: sample taken at primary tumor resection. The cohort: 70 to 85 early-stage, untreated non-small cell lung cancer patients. Whole RNA, which was extracted from tumor, nontumor lung tissue or frozen PBMC, was sequenced without any cell sorting. CDR3 length: 15 residues. The germline V gene encodes CDR1 MNHNS and CDR2 SASEGT. Trimming shortened V by 2 bases and J by 1 base, and 9 bases separated the two germline ends. By share, this clonotype ranks as medium-sized. Its antigen is currently unknown. A unique molecular identifier was carried by every single TCR cDNA molecule. MiXCR, applied by TCRdb to the 5' RACE reads, yields one record per CDR3 protein. The table lists 3,000 to 4,500 distinct CDR3 sequences, 5% to 5.5% of them singletons.

The chain couples TRBV6-1 to TRBJ1-5; D is ambiguous. The sequencing used lung tumor tissue, collected at surgery. The TCR was taken from a female donor with early-stage non-small cell lung cancer. The CDR3 sequence is CASSEWSLSNQPQHF. In DNA form, the CDR3 reads TGTGCCAGCAGTGAATGGTCCCTCAGCAATCAGCCCCAGCATTTT.